A single sample is the source of the 20 T cell receptor beta chains below, sequenced in a study of beta chain features in type 1 diabetes. Reverse transcription of all isolated RNA meant that expressed TCRB transcripts were sequenced. Method: immunoSEQ multiplex PCR; TCRdb's copy keeps in-frame clones and lacks some. The repertoire holds 360,000 or so clones, with about 20% as singletons. Sequencing input: naive CD4+ T cells from blood. Source of these receptors: a woman under 30 in good health.

This chain uses TRBV7-9 with TRBJ1-1; the match to TRBD1 covers 7 bases. V gave up 5 bases and J gave up 6 bases; unmatched junction bases: 9. The germline V gene has CDR1 SEHNR and CDR2 FQNEAQ (reference sequence). This CDR3 is 14 amino acids long. CDR3 DNA: TGTGCCAGCAGCCGAGGACAGGTTGATCCTGAAGCTTTCTTT. Protein: CASSRGQVDPEAFF. Full variable domain (remainder filled in from reference TRBV7-9 and TRBJ1-1): DTGVSQNPRHKITKRGQNVTFRCDPISEHNRLYWYRQTLGQGPEFLTYFQNEAQLEKSRLLSDRFSAERPKGSFSTLEIQRTEQGDSAMYLCASSRGQVDPEAFFGQGTRLTVV.

The chain carries TRBV5-1 and TRBJ2-2; 7 positions agree with TRBD1. The CDR3 contains 14 residues. V gave up 4 bases and J gave up 4 bases; unmatched junction bases: 4. Germline V gives CDR1 SGHRS, CDR2 YFSETQ. This chain's CDR3 is CASSPTGTTGELFF. The CDR3 DNA reads as TGCGCCAGCAGCCCGACAGGGACCACCGGGGAGCTGTTTTTT.

This clone was recorded a few times. The V and J genes are TRBV4-1 and TRBJ2-7; 12 nucleotides align to TRBD2. CDR3 length: 16 amino acids. Germline trimming cut 4 bases from V and 4 bases from J; bases unmatched to any gene: 8. Germline V gene sequence: CDR1 MGHRA, CDR2 YSYEKL. CDR3 bases: TGCGCCAGCAGCCGATCCGGACTAGCGGGGATTTACGAGCAGTACTTC. Encoded protein: CASSRSGLAGIYEQYF.

The chain combines TRBV27 with TRBJ1-1, with 8 positions matching TRBD1. J lost 3 bases, V lost 5 bases, and 8 bases had no gene match. Germline CDR1 reads MNHEY; CDR2 reads SMNVEV (reference sequence). CDR3 length equals 15 residues. CDR3 in amino acids: CASSPRTGTYTEAFF. The CDR3 DNA reads TGTGCCAGCAGTCCCCGGACAGGGACATACACTGAAGCTTTCTTT.

This clone has only one observation. The chain uses TRBV19 and TRBJ2-7; no clear D. Trimming pared 4 bases from V and 5 bases from J, leaving 12 bases between. This CDR3 has 13 residues. Germline CDR1 reads LNHDA; CDR2 reads SQIVND (reference sequence). CDR3 in amino acids: CASSTRSGDEQYF. The CDR3 DNA reads TGTGCCAGTAGTACACGGTCAGGTGACGAGCAGTACTTC.

This clone was counted only a few times. The rearrangement joins TRBV5-1 to TRBJ2-1; D possibly corresponds to TRBD2 (5 bases). The V gene lost 0 bases and the J gene lost 0 bases, with 7 bases spanning the gap. The CDR3 length is 15 residues. The germline gives CDR1 SGHRS, CDR2 YFSETQ. The CDR3 region has the DNA TGCGCCAGCAGCTTGGTAGGACTCTCCTACAATGAGCAGTTCTTC. It is translated as CASSLVGLSYNEQFF.

This clone was counted a few times. The chain joins TRBV10-3 to TRBJ1-1; 9 positions match TRBD1. V shed 10 bases and J 1 base; nucleotides not matched to a gene: 4. This CDR3 comprises 13 residues. The germline V gene has CDR1 ENHRY and CDR2 SYGVKD. Written as DNA, the CDR3 is TGTGCCACCGGACAGGGGCAGAACACTGAAGCTTTCTTT. It yields the protein CATGQGQNTEAFF.

The rearrangement joins TRBV9 to TRBJ2-4, with a tentative D call TRBD1 (5 bases). With 4 bases removed from V and 3 bases from J, the gap between germline ends came to 14 bases. CDR1 is SGDLS, CDR2 YYNGEE, per germline. The CDR3 extends over 15 amino acids. DNA for the CDR3: TGTGCCAGCAGCCCAAGAGCAGGGAACAAAAACATTCAGTACTTC. Protein sequence: CASSPRAGNKNIQYF.

V gene TRBV7-6 combines with J gene TRBJ2-7; maybe TRBD1 (5 bases). CDR3 size: 14 residues. Germline loops: CDR1 SGHVS, CDR2 FNYEAQ. Trimming pared 0 bases from V and 2 bases from J, leaving 8 bases between. The CDR3 DNA follows: TGTGCCAGCAGCTTAGCTCCGACAGCCTACGAGCAGTACTTC. This sequence encodes CASSLAPTAYEQYF.

The chain joins TRBV4-1 to TRBJ2-5; 11 positions match TRBD1. V trimming: 9 bases; J trimming: 4 bases; junction bases outside the gene matches: 7. Looked up from germline, CDR1 is MGHRA and CDR2 is YSYEKL. The CDR3 runs 14 residues. The CDR3 loop is CASQGTGGSETQYF. CDR3 in DNA: TGCGCCAGTCAAGGGACAGGGGGTTCAGAGACCCAGTACTTC.

The chain joins TRBV12-5 to TRBJ2-7; 9 bases are shared with TRBD1. The CDR3 length is 18 residues. Germline V CDR1 and CDR2: LGHNT, FRNRAP. Losses at the gene ends were 0 bases for V and 2 bases for J; bases not matched to a gene: 11. CDR3 coding DNA: TGTGCTAGTGGTTTGGTAAGAGGACAGGGGTGGGGTACCTACGAGCAGTACTTC. Its protein product is CASGLVRGQGWGTYEQYF.

The genes are TRBV7-9 and TRBJ1-2; D is undetermined. Deletions cut 2 bases from V and 5 bases from J, with 12 bases between. This CDR3 spans 14 amino acids. CDR1 and CDR2 (germline): SEHNR, FQNEAQ (reference sequence). CDR3 sequence: CASSLISDLYGYTF. The CDR3 DNA reads as TGTGCCAGCAGCTTAATTAGTGACTTGTATGGCTACACCTTC.

This chain links TRBV19 with TRBJ1-1; maybe TRBD1 (5 bases). Germline V gene lookup returns CDR1 LNHDA and CDR2 SQIVND (reference sequence). Between the trimmed V and J ends, which lost 4 bases and 4 bases, there was a span of 10 bases. This CDR3 is 13 amino acids long. CDR3: CASSTQGTTEAFF. The CDR3 DNA reads as TGTGCCAGTAGTACCCAGGGAACCACTGAAGCTTTCTTT.

V usage is TRBV18 and J usage is TRBJ2-1; D possibly corresponds to TRBD2 (5 bases). Germline-derived CDR1 and CDR2 are KGHSH and LQKENI. Trimming took 2 bases from V and 0 from J, leaving 14 bases between them. The CDR3 extends over 17 amino acids. CDR3 in DNA: TGTGCCAGCTCACCAACCATGGTAGCGAGCTCCTACAATGAGCAGTTCTTC. This encodes CASSPTMVASSYNEQFF.

The rearrangement links TRBV11-3 to TRBJ2-7, with 15 positions matching TRBD2. CDR3 length: 15 amino acids. The germline V gene has CDR1 SGHNT and CDR2 YENEEA. The trim removed 3 bases at V and 6 bases at J, leaving 3 bases unmatched. The CDR3: CASSFPGLAGGEQYF. The CDR3 DNA follows: TGTGCCAGCAGCTTTCCGGGACTAGCGGGAGGCGAGCAGTACTTC.

The chain has TRBV30 and TRBJ2-3; 14 nucleotides match TRBD2. The germline V gene has CDR1 GTSNPN and CDR2 SVGIG (reference sequence). CDR3 length: 19 amino acids. The V segment lost 2 bases and the J segment 0 bases; nucleotides outside the gene matches: 10. The CDR3 spells CAWSRRRTSGRWSTDTQYF. CDR3 DNA sequence: TGTGCCTGGAGTAGAAGGAGGACTAGCGGGAGGTGGAGCACAGATACGCAGTATTTT.

The genes are TRBV1 and TRBJ1-1; the table's D call TRBD1 went unverified against the DNA. TRBV1 is given as a pseudogene. This CDR3 has 17 residues. The CDR3 DNA reads as TGCACCAGCAGCCTCGACCCTTGGACAATTAGTTGCCCTGAAGCTTTCTTT. This sequence encodes CTSSLDPWTISCPEAFF.

This clone was detected a few times. The same CDR3 can be traced to other DNA sequences in this sample. This rearrangement joins TRBV7-9 to TRBJ2-2; D is ambiguous. The CDR3 is made up of 14 amino acids. Germline CDR1 is SEHNR and CDR2 is FQNEAQ (reference sequence). Trimming removed 5 bases at V and 1 base at J, with 8 bases between. The CDR3 is CASSPGVNTGELFF. As DNA, the CDR3 is TGTGCCAGCAGCCCCGGAGTGAACACCGGGGAGCTGTTTTTT.

This clone was observed a handful of times. The V gene is TRBV4-2, the J gene TRBJ2-1; 12 bases are a match to TRBD2. The junction had 6 bases not matched to a gene; V was cut back by 0 bases and J by 6 bases. The CDR3 is made up of 17 amino acids. Looked up from germline, CDR1 is LGHNA and CDR2 is YNFKEQ. CDR3 sequence (DNA): TGTGCCAGCAGCCAAGATCTAGCGGGGGGGCCTTTCAATGAGCAGTTCTTC. Its protein product is CASSQDLAGGPFNEQFF.

Remarks on this clone: The same CDR3 arises from other DNA sequences in this sample as well. This chain links TRBV9 with TRBJ2-3; TRBD2 agrees at 10 bases. V trimming: 3 bases; J trimming: 2 bases; junction bases outside the gene matches: 3. The CDR3 extends over 15 amino acids. Germline lookup yields CDR1 SGDLS and CDR2 YYNGEE. The CDR3 region is CASSGTSGATDTQYF. The CDR3 DNA is TGTGCCAGCAGCGGGACTAGCGGAGCCACAGATACGCAGTATTTT.